A single sample gave rise to the 14 T cell receptor beta chains below, sequenced in a study of CD8+ T cells in alopecia areata. Specified treatment: oral pan-JAK inhibitor, 5-10 mg twice daily. It was cDNA, reverse transcribed from extracted RNA, that served as the sequencing template. Clones were read by immunoSEQ multiplex PCR, and TCRdb kept only the in-frame ones, dropping some. The table includes more than 90,000 clones, roughly 50% detected once. The sequences come from CD8+ T cells sorted from blood, collected at week 24, from a patient treated with tofacitinib. The receptor source for this set is a human donor with alopecia areata.

The chain recombines TRBV6-6 with TRBJ2-7; D might be TRBD2 (5 bases). The germline V and J ends were trimmed by 0 bases and 5 bases, with 11 bases remaining between them. Germline V gene sequence: CDR1 MNHNY, CDR2 SVGAGI (reference sequence). CDR3 length: 14 residues. CDR3 in DNA: TGTGCCAGCAGTTACTCTCCGGGGTTCAACGAGCAGTACTTC. This sequence encodes CASSYSPGFNEQYF.

This rearrangement joins TRBV6-5 to TRBJ1-5; D is undetermined. CDR3 length equals 16 residues. The germline CDR1 and CDR2 sequences are MNHEY and SVGAGI. V was clipped by 2 bases and J by 0 bases, with 11 bases between them. The CDR3 nucleotides read TGTGCCAGCAGTTACATCGGTATAGGTAGCAATCAGCCCCAGCATTTT. Translated: CASSYIGIGSNQPQHF.

V is TRBV11-2 and J is TRBJ2-7; 7 nucleotides match TRBD2. The length of the CDR3 is 12 residues. Trimming at V came to 5 bases and at J to 6 bases, leaving 4 bases not matched to a gene. Germline V gene lookup returns CDR1 SGHAT and CDR2 FQNNGV. The CDR3 DNA sequence: TGTGCCAGCAGCCAGGGACTACGCGAGCAGTACTTC. Protein sequence: CASSQGLREQYF.

The genes are TRBV29-1 and TRBJ1-1, with 7 bases identical to TRBD1. Trimming took 0 bases from V and 1 from J; bases not matched to a gene: 5. The CDR3 is 15 amino acids. The germline gives CDR1 SQVTM, CDR2 ANQGSEA. The CDR3 nucleotides read TGCAGCGTTGAAGATCCCGGGACAGCGAACACTGAAGCTTTCTTT. Encoded protein: CSVEDPGTANTEAFF.

Here the CDR3 DNA reads TGTGCTAGTTTCGACAGGGGTTACGAGCAGTACTTC. Translation: CASFDRGYEQYF. The chain has TRBV12-5 and TRBJ2-7, with 8 positions matching TRBD1. The CDR3 is 12 residues long. J lost 4 bases, V lost 8 bases, and 4 bases had no gene match. Germline V gene data show CDR1 as LGHNT and CDR2 as FRNRAP.

The gene calls are TRBV7-9 and TRBJ1-1; perhaps TRBD1 as D (5 bases). The CDR3 is made up of 14 amino acids. Germline loops: CDR1 SEHNR, CDR2 FQNEAQ (reference sequence). Trimming took off 7 bases at V and 0 bases at J, with 12 bases between the two ends. Here the CDR3 DNA reads TGTGCCAGCACTTCCGGGGCTATGAACACTGAAGCTTTCTTT. This gives the protein CASTSGAMNTEAFF.

The sample holds a few counts of this clone. V usage is TRBV13 and J usage is TRBJ2-7, with D perhaps being TRBD1 or TRBD2 (6 bases each). Trimming stripped 5 bases from V and 7 bases from J, with 12 bases between. The CDR3 runs to 12 residues. CDR1 and CDR2 from the germline V gene are PRHDT and FYEKMQ (reference sequence). CDR3 amino acids: CASSIQGGEQYF. The CDR3 DNA is TGTGCCAGCAGCATCCAAGGGGGGGAGCAGTACTTC.

In this sample, this clone turned up a few times. This chain links TRBV6-4 with TRBJ2-1; D uncertain. The CDR3 sequence is 13 residues long. Trimming took off 3 bases at V and 5 bases at J, with 8 bases between the two ends. CDR1 MRHNA and CDR2 SNTAGT come from the germline V gene. Here the CDR3 DNA reads TGTGCCAGCAGTGAGGCGGCAAACAATGAGCAGTTCTTC. Translating gives CASSEAANNEQFF.

The chain employs TRBV10-3 and TRBJ2-3; D might be TRBD1 (6 bases). The ends were cut back, 10 bases at V and 6 bases at J, with 23 bases in the middle. Germline CDR1 reads ENHRY; CDR2 reads SYGVKD. This CDR3 is 15 amino acids long. CDR3 protein: CATTDSEHELDTQYF. CDR3 DNA sequence: TGTGCCACCACGGACAGCGAACATGAACTGGATACGCAGTATTTT.

In this sample, this clone turned up a few times. The V call is TRBV13, the J call TRBJ2-5; unclear D gene. The CDR3 extends over 11 amino acids. Trimming took off 8 bases at V and 2 bases at J, with 6 bases between the two ends. Germline V lookup: CDR1 PRHDT, CDR2 FYEKMQ (reference sequence). CDR3 sequence (DNA): TGTGCCAGCGCTAGGCAAGAGACCCAGTACTTC. Protein: CASARQETQYF.

V is TRBV4-1 and J is TRBJ2-1, with 12 nucleotides matching TRBD2. CDR3 length equals 14 residues. Germline assignment: CDR1 MGHRA and CDR2 YSYEKL. V dropped 7 bases and J dropped 5; count of bases not matched to a gene: 3. For the CDR3, the DNA is TGCGCCAGCACCCTAGCGGGGGGGGACAATGAGCAGTTCTTC. Translation: CASTLAGGDNEQFF.

This clone turned up a few times. This chain uses TRBV13 with TRBJ2-3, with 7 bases matching TRBD1. There are 16 residues in the CDR3. Per germline, CDR1 PRHDT and CDR2 FYEKMQ (reference sequence). The ends lost 2 bases at V and 0 bases at J; junction bases unmatched: 5. In DNA form, the CDR3 reads TGTGCCAGCAGCTTACGGACAGGAACTAGCACAGATACGCAGTATTTT. Encoded protein: CASSLRTGTSTDTQYF.

The chain is built from TRBV19 and TRBJ2-5; no definite D call. In germline, CDR1 is LNHDA, CDR2 SQIVND (reference sequence). V was shortened by 4 bases and J by 3 bases, with 9 bases between the two germline ends. The CDR3 runs to 13 residues. As DNA, the CDR3 is TGTGCCAGTAGTACAGATACAGAAGAGACCCAGTACTTC. Its translation is CASSTDTEETQYF.

The chain joins TRBV5-6 to TRBJ2-7; 9 bases map to TRBD1. This CDR3 contains 16 residues. With V trimmed by 3 bases and J by 3 bases, 10 bases remained unmatched. Germline CDR1 is SGHDT and CDR2 is YYEEEE. CDR3 protein: CASSWMTGGEFYEQYF. In DNA form, the CDR3 reads TGTGCCAGCAGCTGGATGACAGGGGGTGAGTTCTACGAGCAGTACTTC.